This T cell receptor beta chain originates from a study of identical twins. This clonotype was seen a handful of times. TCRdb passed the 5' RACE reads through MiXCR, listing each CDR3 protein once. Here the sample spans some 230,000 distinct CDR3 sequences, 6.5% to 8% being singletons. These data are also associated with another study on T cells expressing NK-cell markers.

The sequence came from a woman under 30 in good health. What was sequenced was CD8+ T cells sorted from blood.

The CDR3 loop is CASSTFRSSYEQYF. CDR3 bases: TGTGCCAGCAGCACTTTTCGTAGCTCCTACGAGCAGTACTTC. The chain recombines TRBV27 with TRBJ2-7; D is unresolved. The CDR3 is made up of 14 amino acids. V shed 6 bases and J shed 0 bases, with 12 bases lying between them. Germline CDR1 is MNHEY and CDR2 is SMNVEV (reference sequence).